This T cell receptor (beta chain) was observed in a study of T cell responses to AZD1222 COVID-19 vaccine. Study details: Combined were second doses at about 4 or about 12 weeks. Findings and caveats of the study: Receipt of two AZD1222 doses was followed by a rise in Spike-specific TCR breadth and depth. The study found vaccine-associated CD4 TCRs spanning spike, dominant at 160-218 and 743-854.

Repertoires were generated with immunoSEQ multiplex PCR, while TCRdb's copy carries only in-frame clones and drops some. The profile shows roughly 150,000 clones, under 95% of them singletons. Comment on this clone: Its antigen remains unidentified.

The CDR3 length is 14 residues. The ends lost 7 bases at V and 2 bases at J; junction bases unmatched: 7. Germline V gene sequence: CDR1 MDHEN, CDR2 SYDVKM. The chain uses TRBV28 and TRBJ1-2; 7 positions match TRBD1. This sample comprised peripheral blood, obtained on day 0 of AZD1222 vaccination. This clonotype originated in an adult in good health. The CDR3 here is CASTRQGENYGYTF. The CDR3 DNA sequence: TGTGCCAGCACCCGACAGGGAGAGAACTATGGCTACACCTTC.